The entry below gives a single TCR beta chain sequence along with its context. This clonotype has a handful of counts. Which antigen it targets is not known. Base qualities are not provided; no much larger clone lies one nucleotide away. This record comes from a study of post-analysis software for immune sequencing data (dated by TCRdb to 2015 to 2017). At the level of the whole study: The recorded disease courses included relapsing-remitting, secondary progressive and progressive-relapsing multiple sclerosis, and some patients had no subtype annotation. The patient repertoires were set against around ten previously published healthy control repertoires from donors whose ages ranged from about 6 to 27 years. A subset of samples was prepared in parallel using single-end sample barcoding, then pooled and co-amplified after Illumina adapter ligation.

The library was made by PCR. Sequencing was carried out with an Illumina HiSeq 2500. Unique molecular identifiers were incorporated into TCR beta cDNA libraries to reduce PCR and sequencing biases. Per 1 to 10 million input T cells, approximately 500,000 cDNA molecules were obtained, such that each molecule approximated one T cell. The patient libraries were prepared and sequenced with the same protocol used for the earlier healthy control dataset. Within a given batch, samples were prepared together, multiplexed and sequenced on the same HiSeq lane. Per the source publication's procedure: Raw barcoded reads were processed with MIGEC, discarding single-read molecular identifier groups before consensus assembly and CDR3 extraction. VDJtools was used for post-analysis of the clonotype tables, with diversity normalized by down-sampling every dataset to the smallest sample size. In repertoire overlap clustering, CDR3 amino acid sequences, but not nucleotide sequences, were matched to correct batch-related cross-sample contamination. TCRdb trimmed the raw reads at Q25, called clones with MiXCR and kept productive beta chains. Each entry is one CDR3 protein sequence, shown with its most common DNA and genes. These V and J calls derive from TCRdb rather than the authors' analysis. This sample lists 150,000 to 200,000 distinct CDR3 sequences; roughly 31% were detected once. Approximately 1.4% of the sample is taken by the ten largest.

What the research found in general, with its limitations: The multiple sclerosis patient group was slightly younger than the control group. Direct clustering with F measure showed strong co-clustering of samples prepared in the same batch, prompting a batch-effect correction. Multiple sclerosis patients had significantly lower normalized Chao1 diversity than controls, a result that suggests substantial peripheral T-cell clonal expansion. Roughly 5 TRBV segments, including TRBV5-6, TRBV5-1 and TRBV20-1, were significantly more frequent in patients than controls.

To demonstrate the VDJtools post-analysis software, the study profiled TCR beta repertoires from the peripheral blood of 10 to 15 young patients with multiple sclerosis. The multiple sclerosis patients were children and adolescents ranging in age from about 6 to 17 years. CDR1 and CDR2 were assigned from the germline V gene as MNHEY and SVGAGI. Taken from cysteine to phenylalanine, the CDR3 has 15 residues. Just the 45-base CDR3 DNA is kept, in frame starting at base 1. V and J are trimmed by 6 bases and 3 bases, and the gene matches miss 4 bases of the junction. The chain employs TRBV6-5 and TRBJ2-1, with 11 bases matching TRBD2. The sequenced sample consisted of blood. The receptor was derived from a girl under 18 with multiple sclerosis. The DNA sequence is given as TGTGCCAGCAGCCTACTAGCGGGAGACTACAATGAGCAGTTCTTC. It translates to CASSLLAGDYNEQFF.